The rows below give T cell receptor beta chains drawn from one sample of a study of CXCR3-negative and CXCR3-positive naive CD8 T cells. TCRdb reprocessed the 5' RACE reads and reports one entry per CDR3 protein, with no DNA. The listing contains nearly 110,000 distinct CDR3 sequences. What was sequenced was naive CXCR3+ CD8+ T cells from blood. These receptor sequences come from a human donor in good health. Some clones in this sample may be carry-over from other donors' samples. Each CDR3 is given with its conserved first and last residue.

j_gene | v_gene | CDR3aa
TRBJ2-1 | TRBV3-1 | CASILAGANEQFF
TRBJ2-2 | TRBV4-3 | CASSQDRLAGGLDTGELFF
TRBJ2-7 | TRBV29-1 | CSVEDTGNYEQYF
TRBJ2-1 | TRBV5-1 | CASTTQVPVGTGCNEQFF
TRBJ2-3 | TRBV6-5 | CASSSLAGGYSTDTQYF
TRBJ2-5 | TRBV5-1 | CATNPGLAGGETQYF
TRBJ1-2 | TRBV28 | CASSLESGYAF
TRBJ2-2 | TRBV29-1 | CSAEDPTGEGGELFF
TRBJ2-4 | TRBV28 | CASPPGTTLAKNIQYF
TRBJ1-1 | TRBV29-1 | CSVEPSSPEAFF
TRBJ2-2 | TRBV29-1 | CSVEIEGRAGELFF
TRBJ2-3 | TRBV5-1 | CASNPGLAGEDTDTQYF
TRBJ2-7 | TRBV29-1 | CSVESYEGPPYEQYF
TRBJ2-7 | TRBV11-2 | CASSLQPPGSSYEQYF
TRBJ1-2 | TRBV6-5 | CASSPNSENYGYTF
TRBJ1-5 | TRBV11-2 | CASSPGDTGYNQPQHF
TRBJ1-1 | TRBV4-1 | CASSLVEGKTEAFF
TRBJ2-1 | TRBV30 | CAWSPVNEQFF
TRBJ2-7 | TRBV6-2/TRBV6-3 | CASSAGTAGEYEQYF
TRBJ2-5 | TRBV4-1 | CASSQDKDRVWTQYF
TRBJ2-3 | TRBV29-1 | CSVDQAGTLTDTQYF
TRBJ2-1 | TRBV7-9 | CASSLELTNNEQFF
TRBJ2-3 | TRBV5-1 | CASSSEVSDTQYF
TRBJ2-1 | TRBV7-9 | CASSPTPAGIYNEQFF
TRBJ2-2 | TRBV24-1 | CATSAAGELFF
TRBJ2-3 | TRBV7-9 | CASSRTSGSADTQYF
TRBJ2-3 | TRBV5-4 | CASSSYDTQYF
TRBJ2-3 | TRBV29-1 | CSAPFSRSDTQYF
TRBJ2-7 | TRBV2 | CASSFGTESYEQYF
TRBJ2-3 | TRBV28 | CASSLGLAGVSDTQYF
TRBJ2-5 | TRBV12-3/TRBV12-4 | CASTYGQIQETQYF
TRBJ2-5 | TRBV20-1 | CSAGGQGAFPYQETQYF
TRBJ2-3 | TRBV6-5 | CASSPAGGGETDTQYF
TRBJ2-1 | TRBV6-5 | CASSYEGSYNEQFF
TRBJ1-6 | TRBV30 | CAWSVRQIYNSPLHF
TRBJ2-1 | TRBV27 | CASSPRTYNEQFF
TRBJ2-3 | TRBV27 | CASRTLLGADTQYF